The 12 T cell receptor beta chains in this list originate from one sample, sequenced in a study of metastatic and nonmetastatic thyroid tumors. No patient had received any treatment before thyroid surgery. TCRdb reprocessed the PCR reads using MiXCR. The sample yields around 42,000 clones, 9.5% to 13% seen once. The sequencing input was blood. The receptors here all came from a male donor with papillary thyroid cancer or a benign thyroid nodule (not recorded which). Some clones in this sample may be carry-over from other donors' samples.

By share of the sample, this clone is medium-sized. This chain uses TRBV6-6 with TRBJ2-7, with D possibly being TRBD2 (5 bases). From germline, CDR1 is MNHNY and CDR2 SVGAGI (reference sequence). Trimming took 2 bases from V and 4 from J, leaving 12 bases between them. There are 14 residues in the CDR3. This CDR3 is CASSYPPGGYEQYF. Here the CDR3 DNA reads TGTGCCAGCAGTTACCCCCCGGGCGGGTACGAGCAGTACTTC.

V is TRBV4-1 and J is TRBJ2-7, with 8 bases that match TRBD1. The J segment lost 4 bases and the V segment lost 5 bases, leaving 10 bases of the junction unmatched. Looked up from germline, CDR1 is MGHRA and CDR2 is YSYEKL. There are 15 residues in the CDR3. The CDR3 coding sequence is TGCGCCAGCAGCAGGTCAGGGGGCTCGTTGTACGAGCAGTACTTC. Protein sequence: CASSRSGGSLYEQYF.

This clone has ten or more counts. The chain employs TRBV20-1 and TRBJ2-3; D not resolved. Germline assignment: CDR1 DFQATT and CDR2 SNEGSKA (reference sequence). The CDR3 has 14 amino acids. V was trimmed by 6 bases and J by 1 base, leaving 14 bases between them. The CDR3 bases are TGCAGTGCCCAGATGGCCGCGGGCACAGATACGCAGTATTTT. Protein: CSAQMAAGTDTQYF.

The table lists this clone with a few counts. This may come from a read error, since a much larger clone is one base off. The chain carries TRBV25-1 and TRBJ1-1, with TRBD1 matching over 11 bases. The CDR3 consists of 17 residues. In germline, CDR1 is MGHDK, CDR2 SYGVNS. V shed 6 bases and J 4 bases; nucleotides not matched to a gene: 13. The CDR3 sequence is CASSPEDRDRGFTEAFF. DNA of the CDR3: TGTGCCAGCAGCCCCGAAGACCGGGACAGGGGGTTCACTGAAGCTTTCTTT.

Only a few counts were recorded for this clone. V is TRBV6-1 and J is TRBJ2-7, with TRBD1 matching 10 bases. The CDR3 has 13 amino acids. CDR1 MNHNS and CDR2 SASEGT come from the germline V gene. The V gene end was trimmed by 8 bases and the J gene end by 5 bases; junction bases not matched to a gene: 6. CDR3 sequence reads: CASPAGTGDEQYF. The CDR3 nucleotides read TGTGCCAGCCCGGCCGGGACAGGGGACGAGCAGTACTTC.

This clone was seen a handful of times. This rearrangement joins TRBV7-8 to TRBJ2-4; D may be TRBD2 (5 bases). Germline V gives CDR1 SGHVS, CDR2 FQNEAQ. V was trimmed by 2 bases and J by 2 bases, leaving 10 bases between them. The CDR3 totals 15 residues. The CDR3 protein is CASSLRAGTKNIQYF. CDR3 coding DNA: TGTGCCAGCAGCTTACGGGCGGGTACCAAAAACATTCAGTACTTC.

There are many counts of this clone. CDR3 protein: CASSSGTGGYYTYNEQFF. DNA of the CDR3: TGTGCCAGCAGTTCAGGGACAGGGGGATACTATACCTACAATGAGCAGTTCTTC. The V call is TRBV6-5, the J call TRBJ2-1; 11 nucleotides line up with TRBD1. Unmatched junction bases numbered 10, after V lost 4 bases and J lost 2 bases. Germline V gives CDR1 MNHEY, CDR2 SVGAGI. The CDR3 spans 18 residues.

This clone was observed at least ten times. The V gene is TRBV30, the J gene TRBJ1-2; no clear D. The CDR3 spans 13 residues. The V gene's germline CDR1 is GTSNPN and CDR2 SVGIG (reference sequence). Trimming removed 3 bases from V and 4 bases from J, with 12 bases in between. CDR3 loop: CAWSPERGYGYTF. In nucleotides, the CDR3 is TGTGCCTGGAGCCCGGAACGTGGCTATGGCTACACCTTC. Together with reference TRBV30 and TRBJ1-2, the CDR3 gives the full variable domain: SQTIHQWPATLVQPVGSPLSLECTVEGTSNPNLYWYRQAAGRGLQLLFYSVGIGQISSEVPQNLSASRPQDRQFILSSKKLLLSDSGFYLCAWSPERGYGYTFGSGTRLTVV.

This clone was seen only a few times. A much larger clonotype is one base distant, so this may be a read error. This CDR3 reads CATSVPGEQFF. CDR3 nucleotides: TGTGCCACCAGTGTCCCCGGTGAGCAGTTCTTC. This chain connects TRBV24-1 to TRBJ2-1; no clear D. The CDR3 has 11 amino acids. V lost 5 bases and J 9 bases, leaving 7 bases between the germline ends. The germline V gene has CDR1 KGHDR and CDR2 SFDVKD.

At least ten counts were recorded for this clone. V gene TRBV28 combines with J gene TRBJ2-3; D perhaps matches TRBD2 (5 bases). Trimming left V 3 bases short and J 0 bases short, with 13 bases between. In germline, CDR1 is MDHEN, CDR2 SYDVKM. The CDR3 totals 16 residues. As DNA, the CDR3 is TGTGCCAGCAGTTTTCGGGGATCTCCTAGCACAGATACGCAGTATTTT. This codes for CASSFRGSPSTDTQYF.

There are a few counts of this clone. An end of the junction differs from the germline gene, which may be a read error. The rearrangement joins TRBV3-1 to TRBJ2-5; D not certain. CDR3 length: 13 residues. The V gene's germline CDR1 is LGHDT and CDR2 YNNKEL (reference sequence). The CDR3 nucleotides are TGTGCCAGCAGCCAAGATAGAGGCGTAACCTCCCATTTC. It yields the protein CASSQDRGVTSHF.

This chain joins TRBV4-1 and TRBJ1-3; D call uncertain. The V gene lost 0 bases and the J gene lost 4 bases, with 16 bases spanning the gap. CDR3 length: 17 residues. Germline CDR1 is MGHRA and CDR2 is YSYEKL. The chain's CDR3 is CASSQDPGPLAGNTIYF. For the CDR3, the DNA is TGCGCCAGCAGCCAAGATCCCGGGCCGTTAGCGGGAAACACCATATATTTT.